This is a list of T cell receptor beta chains from one sample in a study of CD8 T cells in Susac syndrome. MiXCR, applied by TCRdb to the immunoSEQ multiplex PCR reads, yields one record per CDR3 protein. Of approximately 140,000 distinct CDR3 sequences in the sample, around 96% were seen once. Sequencing was carried out using CD4+ T cells from PBMCs. Receptors were obtained from a human donor with multiple sclerosis. The CDR3 runs from the conserved cysteine through the conserved F or W. The order of the fields is clone size, J gene, D gene, V gene, CDR3 protein, CDR3 DNA. A D gene is named only where the DNA matches it firmly. Clone size is not always given. Where it is, it says once, few, many or a class for expanded clones.

- TRBJ2-5 - TRBV6-5 CASVRKPVGETQYF TGTGCCAGCGTCCGGAAGCCGGTAGGGGAGACCCAGTACTTC
- TRBJ2-5 - TRBV6-6 CASSSATNRLETQYF TGTGCCAGCAGTTCAGCAACTAACAGGCTGGAGACCCAGTACTTC
- TRBJ2-7 - TRBV14 CASSQDRLHYEQYF TGTGCCAGCAGCCAAGACCGCCTCCACTACGAGCAGTACTTC
- TRBJ2-3 - TRBV6-6 CASIKFYTDTQYF TGTGCCAGCATAAAGTTTTACACAGATACGCAGTATTTT
- TRBJ1-5 - TRBV20-1 CSAPLGYNQPQHF TGCAGTGCCCCTCTAGGGTACAATCAGCCCCAGCATTTT
- TRBJ1-3 - TRBV29-1 CSVEALAGNTIYF TGCAGCGTTGAAGCCCTGGCTGGAAACACCATATATTTT
- TRBJ1-2 - TRBV12-3/TRBV12-4 CASSFFVGGYTF TGTGCCAGCAGTTTTTTTGTCGGTGGCTACACCTTC
- TRBJ1-5 TRBD1 TRBV19 CASSLPDRASNQPQHF TGTGCCAGTAGTCTCCCGGACAGGGCGAGCAATCAGCCCCAGCATTTT
- TRBJ2-7 - TRBV12-3/TRBV12-4 CASSPPGGHEQYF TGTGCCAGCAGCCCCCCCGGGGGCCACGAGCAGTACTTC
- TRBJ1-2 - TRBV6-5 CASRKGLNYGYTF TGTGCCAGCAGAAAGGGACTGAACTATGGCTACACCTTC
- TRBJ2-5 TRBD1 TRBV29-1 CSADGQGSGQETQYF TGCAGCGCTGACGGACAGGGTTCAGGCCAAGAGACCCAGTACTTC
- TRBJ2-1 - TRBV3-1 CASSQRNRADNEQFF TGTGCCAGCAGCCAAAGGAACAGGGCCGACAATGAGCAGTTCTTC
- TRBJ1-2 - TRBV6-2/TRBV6-3 CASSSTAYGYTF TGTGCCAGCAGTTCCACAGCGTATGGCTACACCTTC
- TRBJ2-3 - TRBV25-1 CATGRLDTQYF TGTGCCACCGGACGCCTCGATACGCAGTATTTT
- TRBJ2-5 - TRBV20-1 CSARDWPGQETQYF TGCAGTGCTAGAGATTGGCCAGGGCAAGAGACCCAGTACTTC
- TRBJ2-7 TRBD1 TRBV27 CASSLTGGIYEQYF TGTGCCAGCAGTTTAACAGGGGGCATCTACGAGCAGTACTTC
- TRBJ2-7 - TRBV7-2 CASSLAVAGAYEQYF TGTGCCAGCAGCTTAGCAGTTGCAGGGGCCTACGAGCAGTACTTC
- TRBJ2-7 - TRBV5-6 CASSLWRTEQYF TGTGCCAGCAGCTTGTGGCGTACCGAGCAGTACTTC
once TRBJ2-3 TRBD2 TRBV5-4 CASSFGILATDTQYF TGTGCCAGCAGCTTTGGGATACTAGCGACAGATACGCAGTATTTT
- TRBJ2-5 TRBD2 TRBV12-3/TRBV12-4 CASSYIAGGPKETQYF TGTGCCAGCAGTTATATAGCGGGAGGGCCCAAGGAGACCCAGTACTTC
- TRBJ2-7 - TRBV29-1 CSALSPGTRAYEQYF TGCAGCGCCCTTTCTCCCGGGACACGGGCCTACGAGCAGTACTTC
- TRBJ2-7 - TRBV28 CASRSRDLYEQYF TGTGCCAGCAGGAGCCGGGACTTATACGAGCAGTACTTC
- TRBJ1-1 - TRBV5-4 CASRQTDYTEAFF TGTGCCAGCAGGCAGACAGACTACACTGAAGCTTTCTTT
- TRBJ1-1 - TRBV20-1 CSAREEVAPDTEAFF TGCAGTGCTAGAGAAGAGGTGGCGCCGGACACTGAAGCTTTCTTT
- TRBJ2-1 - TRBV2 CASKSDGQNYNEQFF TGTGCCAGCAAATCTGATGGGCAGAACTACAATGAGCAGTTCTTC
- TRBJ1-2 - TRBV28 CASSLSTRNYGYTF TGTGCCAGCAGTTTGAGTACCAGGAACTATGGCTACACCTTC
- TRBJ2-1 TRBD1 TRBV2 CASREDRTYNEQFF TGTGCCAGCAGGGAGGACAGGACCTACAATGAGCAGTTCTTC
- TRBJ2-3 - TRBV9 CASSRGLASGSTDTQYF TGTGCCAGCAGCAGGGGGTTGGCTAGCGGTAGCACAGATACGCAGTATTTT
- TRBJ2-5 TRBD2 TRBV4-1 CASSQVASGGAGETQYF TGCGCCAGCAGCCAAGTAGCGAGCGGGGGGGCTGGAGAGACCCAGTACTTC
- TRBJ2-3 - TRBV9 CASSLGGFGGDTQYF TGTGCCAGCAGCCTCGGGGGATTTGGAGGAGATACGCAGTATTTT
- TRBJ1-2 - TRBV19 CASSLGDSPRDGYTF TGTGCCAGTAGCCTAGGGGACTCCCCTCGGGATGGCTACACCTTC
- TRBJ1-5 - TRBV27 CASSLQGHGQPQHF TGTGCCAGCAGTTTACAGGGACACGGTCAGCCCCAGCATTTT
few TRBJ2-5 - TRBV6-1 CASSPGGRYQETQYF TGTGCCAGCAGTCCCGGGGGGCGGTACCAAGAGACCCAGTACTTC
- TRBJ2-2 - TRBV11-2 CASSPINTGELFF TGTGCCAGCAGCCCTATTAACACCGGGGAGCTGTTTTTT
once TRBJ1-6 - TRBV6-6 CASTTRGGSPLHF TGTGCCAGCACAACGAGGGGAGGTTCACCCCTCCACTTT
- TRBJ2-3 - TRBV6-2/TRBV6-3 CASTQTVDTQYF TGTGCCAGCACCCAGACGGTCGATACGCAGTATTTT
- TRBJ2-5 - TRBV9 CASSAGGRGQETQYF TGTGCCAGCAGCGCCGGGGGCAGGGGACAAGAGACCCAGTACTTC
- TRBJ1-1 TRBD1 TRBV9 CASSGSTRDRGLGGEAFF TGTGCCAGCAGCGGATCTACCCGGGACAGGGGGCTTGGGGGTGAAGCTTTCTTT
- TRBJ2-5 - TRBV9 CASSVGTTGIETQYF TGTGCCAGCAGCGTAGGAACAACAGGGATCGAGACCCAGTACTTC
- TRBJ2-7 - TRBV30 CAWSRFGSLQHNYEQYF TGTGCCTGGAGCCGATTCGGCAGCCTACAACACAACTACGAGCAGTACTTC
few TRBJ2-7 TRBD1 TRBV3-1 CASSQGQAYEQYF TGTGCCAGCAGTCAGGGACAGGCCTACGAGCAGTACTTC
- TRBJ2-1 TRBD2 TRBV4-1 CASSQDQVSGRGSYNEQFF TGCGCCAGCAGCCAAGACCAGGTTAGCGGGAGAGGCTCCTACAATGAGCAGTTCTTC
- TRBJ1-2 TRBD1 TRBV10-3 CAIGTGYGYTF TGTGCCATCGGGACAGGTTATGGCTACACCTTC
- TRBJ2-1 TRBD2 TRBV27 CASSPGLAGVVTYNEQFF TGTGCCAGCAGTCCCGGACTAGCGGGAGTTGTAACCTACAATGAGCAGTTCTTC
- TRBJ1-3 - TRBV6-5 CASSYQYGNTIYF TGTGCCAGCAGTTACCAGTACGGAAACACCATATATTTT
- TRBJ1-1 - TRBV12-3/TRBV12-4 CASSLPTGTAFF TGTGCCAGCAGTCTACCCACGGGGACGGCTTTCTTT